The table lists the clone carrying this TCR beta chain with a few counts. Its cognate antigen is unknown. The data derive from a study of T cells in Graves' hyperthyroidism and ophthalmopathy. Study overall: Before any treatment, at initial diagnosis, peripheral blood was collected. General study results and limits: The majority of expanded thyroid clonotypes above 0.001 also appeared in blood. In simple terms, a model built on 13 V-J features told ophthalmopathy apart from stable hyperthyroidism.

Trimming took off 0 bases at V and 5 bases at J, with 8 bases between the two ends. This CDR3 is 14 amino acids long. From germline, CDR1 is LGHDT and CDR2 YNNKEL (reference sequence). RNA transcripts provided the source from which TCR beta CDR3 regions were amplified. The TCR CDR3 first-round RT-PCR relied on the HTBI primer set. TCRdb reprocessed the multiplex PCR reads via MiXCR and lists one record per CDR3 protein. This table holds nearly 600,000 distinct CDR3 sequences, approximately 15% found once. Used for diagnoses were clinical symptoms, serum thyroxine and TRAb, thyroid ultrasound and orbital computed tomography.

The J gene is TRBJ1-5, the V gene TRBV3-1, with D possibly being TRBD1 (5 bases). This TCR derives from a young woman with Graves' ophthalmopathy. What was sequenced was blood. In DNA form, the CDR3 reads TGTGCCAGCAGCCAAGAAGGGGAGGATCAGCCCCAGCATTTT. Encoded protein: CASSQEGEDQPQHF. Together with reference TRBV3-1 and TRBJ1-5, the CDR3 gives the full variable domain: DTAVSQTPKYLVTQMGNDKSIKCEQNLGHDTMYWYKQDSKKFLKIMFSYNNKELIINETVPNRFSPKSPDKAHLNLHINSLELGDSAVYFCASSQEGEDQPQHFGDGTRLSIL.